This TCR beta chain appears in the sequencing data of a study of CD8+ T cells in alopecia areata. Study as a whole: Treated patients received oral tofacitinib, 5 to 10 mg twice daily.

RNA extraction was followed by reverse transcription into cDNA, which acted as the sequencing template. Libraries were prepared by immunoSEQ multiplex PCR; TCRdb keeps only in-frame clonotypes and omits some of them. The table shows about 250,000 clones, with roughly two thirds occurring only once. After removal of 3 bases from V and 5 bases from J, the junction contained 1 base not matched to a gene. CDR3 length: 14 residues. The V gene's germline CDR1 is SGHAT and CDR2 FQNNGV. Lesional scalp tissue (obtained by punch biopsy) and peripheral blood were collected from alopecia areata patients. The genes are TRBV11-2 and TRBJ2-1; TRBD1 aligns across 10 bases. Sequenced here: CD4+ T cells sorted from blood, sampled at week 0. The sequence was obtained from a human donor with alopecia areata. CDR3 nucleotides: TGTGCCAGCAGCTTCGGGACAGGGGACAATGAGCAGTTCTTC. Translated, it gives CASSFGTGDNEQFF.